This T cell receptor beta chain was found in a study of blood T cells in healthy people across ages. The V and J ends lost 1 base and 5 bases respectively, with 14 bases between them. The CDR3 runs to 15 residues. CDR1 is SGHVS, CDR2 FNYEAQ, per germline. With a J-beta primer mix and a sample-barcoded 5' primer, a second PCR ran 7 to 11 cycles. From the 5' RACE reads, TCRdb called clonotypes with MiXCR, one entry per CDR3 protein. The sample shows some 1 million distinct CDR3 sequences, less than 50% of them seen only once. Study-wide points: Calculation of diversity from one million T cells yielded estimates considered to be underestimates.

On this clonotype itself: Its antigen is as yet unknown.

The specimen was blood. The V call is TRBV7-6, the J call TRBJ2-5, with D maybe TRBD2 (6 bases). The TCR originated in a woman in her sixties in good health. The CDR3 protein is CASSLESPGGETQYF. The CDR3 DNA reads TGTGCCAGCAGCTTAGAAAGCCCCGGAGGGGAGACCCAGTACTTC.